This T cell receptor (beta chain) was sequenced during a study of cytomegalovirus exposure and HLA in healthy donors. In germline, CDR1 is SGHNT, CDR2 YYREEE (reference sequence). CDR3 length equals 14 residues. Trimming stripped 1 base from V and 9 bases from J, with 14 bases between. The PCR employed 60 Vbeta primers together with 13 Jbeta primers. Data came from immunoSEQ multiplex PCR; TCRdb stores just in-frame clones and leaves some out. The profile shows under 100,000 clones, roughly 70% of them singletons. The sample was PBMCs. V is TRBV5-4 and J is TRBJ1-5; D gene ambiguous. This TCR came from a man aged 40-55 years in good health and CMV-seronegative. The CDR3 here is CASSLMVAPGPQHF. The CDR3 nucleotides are TGTGCCAGCAGCTTGATGGTAGCCCCGGGGCCCCAGCATTTT. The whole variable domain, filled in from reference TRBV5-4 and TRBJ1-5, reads ETGVTQSPTHLIKTRGQQVTLRCSSQSGHNTVSWYQQALGQGPQFIFQYYREEENGRGNFPPRFSGLQFPNYSSELNVNALELDDSALYLCASSLMVAPGPQHFGDGTRLSIL.